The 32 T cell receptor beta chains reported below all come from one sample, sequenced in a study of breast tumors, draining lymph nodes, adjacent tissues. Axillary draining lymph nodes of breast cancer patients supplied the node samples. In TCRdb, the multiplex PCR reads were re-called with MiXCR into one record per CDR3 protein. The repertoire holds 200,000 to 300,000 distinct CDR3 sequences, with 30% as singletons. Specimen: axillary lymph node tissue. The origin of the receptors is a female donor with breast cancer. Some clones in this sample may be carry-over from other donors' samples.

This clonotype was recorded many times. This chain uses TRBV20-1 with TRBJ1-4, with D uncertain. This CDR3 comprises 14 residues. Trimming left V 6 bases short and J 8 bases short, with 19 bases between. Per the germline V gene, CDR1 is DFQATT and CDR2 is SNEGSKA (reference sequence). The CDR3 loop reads CSARSGRFREKLFF. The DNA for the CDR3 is TGCAGTGCCCGGTCTGGGCGCTTTCGGGAAAAACTGTTTTTT.

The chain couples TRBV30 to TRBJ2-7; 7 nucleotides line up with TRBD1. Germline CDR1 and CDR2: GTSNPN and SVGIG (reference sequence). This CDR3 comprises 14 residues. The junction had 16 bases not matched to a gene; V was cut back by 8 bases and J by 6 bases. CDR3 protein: CAGKTGPLEGEQYF. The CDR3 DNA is TGTGCCGGCAAGACAGGGCCCCTCGAGGGCGAGCAGTACTTC.

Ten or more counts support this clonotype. The CDR3 loop reads CASKAGLPTDTQYF. The CDR3 nucleotides are TGCGCCAGCAAGGCGGGACTACCCACAGATACGCAGTATTTT. This rearrangement joins TRBV5-1 to TRBJ2-3; 7 bases are a match to TRBD2. V was clipped by 6 bases and J by 2 bases; unmatched bases: 6. The CDR3 totals 14 residues. Germline loops: CDR1 SGHRS, CDR2 YFSETQ.

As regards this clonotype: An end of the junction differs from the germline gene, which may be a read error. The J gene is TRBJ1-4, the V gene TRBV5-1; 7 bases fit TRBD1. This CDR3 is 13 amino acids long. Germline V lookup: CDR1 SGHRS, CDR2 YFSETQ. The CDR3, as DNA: TGCGCCAGCAGCGCCGGACAGGCCGAAAACCTGTTTTTT. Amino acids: CASSAGQAENLFF.

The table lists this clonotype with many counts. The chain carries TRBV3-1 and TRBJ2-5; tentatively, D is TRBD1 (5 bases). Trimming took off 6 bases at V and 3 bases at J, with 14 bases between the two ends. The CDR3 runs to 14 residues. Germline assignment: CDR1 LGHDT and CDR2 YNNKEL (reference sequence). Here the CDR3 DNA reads TGTGCCAGCAGTCCAAGCATAGGGGAAGAGACCCAGTACTTC. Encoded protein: CASSPSIGEETQYF.

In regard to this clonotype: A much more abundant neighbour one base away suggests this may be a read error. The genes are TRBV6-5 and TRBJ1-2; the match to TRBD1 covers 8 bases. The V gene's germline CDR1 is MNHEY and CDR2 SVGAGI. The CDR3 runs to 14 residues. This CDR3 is CAGSYATGAYGYTF. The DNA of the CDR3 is TGTGCCGGCAGTTACGCGACAGGGGCCTATGGCTACACCTTC.

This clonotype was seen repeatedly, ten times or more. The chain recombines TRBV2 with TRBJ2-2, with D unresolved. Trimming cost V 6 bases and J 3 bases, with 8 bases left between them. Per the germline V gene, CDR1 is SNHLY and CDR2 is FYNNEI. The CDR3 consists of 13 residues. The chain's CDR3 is CASRLLHTGELFF. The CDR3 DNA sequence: TGTGCCAGCAGGCTGTTACACACCGGGGAGCTGTTTTTT. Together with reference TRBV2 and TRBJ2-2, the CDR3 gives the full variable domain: EPEVTQTPSHQVTQMGQEVILRCVPISNHLYFYWYRQILGQKVEFLVSFYNNEISEKSEIFDDQFSVERPDGSNFTLKIRSTKLEDSAMYFCASRLLHTGELFFGEGSRLTVL.

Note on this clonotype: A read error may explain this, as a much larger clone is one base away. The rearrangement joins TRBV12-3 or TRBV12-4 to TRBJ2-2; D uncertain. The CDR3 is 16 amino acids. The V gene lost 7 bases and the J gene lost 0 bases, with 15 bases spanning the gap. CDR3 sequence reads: CASTLGVRANTGELFF. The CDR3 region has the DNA TGTGCCAGCACCCTTGGGGTGAGAGCGAACACCGGGGAGCTGTTTTTT.

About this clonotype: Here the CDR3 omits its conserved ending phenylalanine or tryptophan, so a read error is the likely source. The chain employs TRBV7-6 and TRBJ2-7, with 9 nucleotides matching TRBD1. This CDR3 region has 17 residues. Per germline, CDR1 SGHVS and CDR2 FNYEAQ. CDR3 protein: CASSSRQGGRRTYEQYP. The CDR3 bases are TGTGCTAGCAGTTCGCGACAGGGGGGGAGGAGGACCTACGAGCAGTACCCC.

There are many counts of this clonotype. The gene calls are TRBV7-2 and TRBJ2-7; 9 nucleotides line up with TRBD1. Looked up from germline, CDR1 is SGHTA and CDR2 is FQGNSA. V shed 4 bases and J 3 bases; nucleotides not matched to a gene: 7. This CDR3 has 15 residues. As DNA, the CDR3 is TGTGCCAGCAGCTCGGGAAGGACAGGGGACTACGAGCAGTACTTC. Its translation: CASSSGRTGDYEQYF.

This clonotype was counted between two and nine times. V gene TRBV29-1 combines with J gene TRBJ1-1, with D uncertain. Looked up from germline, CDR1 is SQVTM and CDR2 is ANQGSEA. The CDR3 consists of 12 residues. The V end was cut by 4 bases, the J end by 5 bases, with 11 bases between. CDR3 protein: CSVAPTGTEAFF. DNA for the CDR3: TGCAGCGTTGCCCCAACGGGGACTGAAGCTTTCTTT.

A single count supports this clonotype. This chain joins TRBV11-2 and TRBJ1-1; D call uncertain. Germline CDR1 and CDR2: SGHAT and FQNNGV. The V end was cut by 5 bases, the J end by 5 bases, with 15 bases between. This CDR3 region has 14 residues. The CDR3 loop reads CASSLQRAETEAFF. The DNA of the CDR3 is TGTGCCAGCAGCCTTCAGAGGGCAGAAACTGAAGCTTTCTTT.

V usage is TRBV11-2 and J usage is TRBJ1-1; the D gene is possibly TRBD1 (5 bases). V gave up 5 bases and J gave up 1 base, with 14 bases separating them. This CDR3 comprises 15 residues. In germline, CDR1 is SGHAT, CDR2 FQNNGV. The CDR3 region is CASSTRPQGNTEAFF. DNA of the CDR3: TGTGCCAGCAGCACCCGCCCTCAGGGGAACACTGAAGCTTTCTTT.

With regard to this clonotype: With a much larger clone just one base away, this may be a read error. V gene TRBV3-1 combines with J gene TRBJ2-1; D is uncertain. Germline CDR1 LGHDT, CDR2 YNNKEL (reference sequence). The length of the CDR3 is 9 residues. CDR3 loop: CASCNERFF. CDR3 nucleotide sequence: TGTGCCAGCTGCAATGAGCGGTTCTTC.

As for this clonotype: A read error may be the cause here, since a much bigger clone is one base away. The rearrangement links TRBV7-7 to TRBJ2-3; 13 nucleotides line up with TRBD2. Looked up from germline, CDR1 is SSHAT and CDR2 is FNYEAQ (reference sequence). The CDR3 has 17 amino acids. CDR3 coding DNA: TGTGCTAGCAGCCCGGGACTAGCGGGACGGAATGCAGATCCGCAGTATTTT. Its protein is CASSPGLAGRNADPQYF. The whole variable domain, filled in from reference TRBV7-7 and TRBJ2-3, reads GAGVSQSPRYKVTKRGQDVTLRCDPISSHATLYWYQQALGQGPEFLTYFNYEAQPDKSGLPSDRFSAERPEGSISTLTIQRTEQRDSAMYRCASSPGLAGRNADPQYFGPGTRLTVL.

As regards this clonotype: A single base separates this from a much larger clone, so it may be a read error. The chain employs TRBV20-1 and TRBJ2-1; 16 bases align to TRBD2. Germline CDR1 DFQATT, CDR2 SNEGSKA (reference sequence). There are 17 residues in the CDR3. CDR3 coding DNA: TGCAGTGCCCCGGGACTAGCGGGAGGGATCTCCTACAATGGGCAGTTCTTC. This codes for CSAPGLAGGISYNGQFF.

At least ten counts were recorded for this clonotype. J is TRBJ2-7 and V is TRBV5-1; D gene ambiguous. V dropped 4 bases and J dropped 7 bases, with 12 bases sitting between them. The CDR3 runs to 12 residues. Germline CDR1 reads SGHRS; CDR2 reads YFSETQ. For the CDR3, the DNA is TGCGCCAGCAGCCTGCCCTATGGGGAGCAGTACTTC. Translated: CASSLPYGEQYF.

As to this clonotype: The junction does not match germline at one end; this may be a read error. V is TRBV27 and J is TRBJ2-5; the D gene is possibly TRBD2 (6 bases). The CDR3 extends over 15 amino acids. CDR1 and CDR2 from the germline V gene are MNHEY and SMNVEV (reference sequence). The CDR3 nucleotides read TGTGCCAGCAGTGTAAGGAGGGGAGTACAAGAGACTCAGTACTTC. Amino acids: CASSVRRGVQETQYF.

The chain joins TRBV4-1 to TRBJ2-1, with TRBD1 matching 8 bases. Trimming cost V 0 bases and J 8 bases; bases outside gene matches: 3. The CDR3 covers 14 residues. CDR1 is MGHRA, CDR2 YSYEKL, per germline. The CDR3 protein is CASSQDNRGDEQFF. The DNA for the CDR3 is TGCGCCAGCAGCCAAGATAACAGGGGGGATGAGCAGTTCTTC.

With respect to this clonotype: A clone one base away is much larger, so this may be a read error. The CDR3: CASSYGGSKQYF. CDR3 sequence (DNA): TGTGCCAGCAGTTACGGGGGCTCCAAGCAGTACTTC. This chain links TRBV6-6 with TRBJ2-7; D is possibly TRBD1 (6 bases). Germline V gives CDR1 MNHNY, CDR2 SVGAGI (reference sequence). There are 12 residues in the CDR3. V lost 2 bases, J lost 8 bases, and 10 bases lay in between.

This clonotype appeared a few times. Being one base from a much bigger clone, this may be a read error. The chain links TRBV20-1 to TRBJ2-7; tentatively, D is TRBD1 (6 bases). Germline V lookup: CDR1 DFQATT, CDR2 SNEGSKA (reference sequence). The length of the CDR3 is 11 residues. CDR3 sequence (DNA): TGCAGTGCGAGGACAGACTACGAGCAGTCCTTC. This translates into CSARTDYEQSF.

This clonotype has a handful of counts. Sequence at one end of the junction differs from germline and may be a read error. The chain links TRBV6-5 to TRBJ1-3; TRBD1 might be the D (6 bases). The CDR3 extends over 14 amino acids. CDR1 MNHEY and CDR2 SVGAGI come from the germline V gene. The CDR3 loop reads CASSYGTIGNAIYF. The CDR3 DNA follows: TGTGCCAGCAGTTACGGGACAATTGGAAACGCCATATATTTT.

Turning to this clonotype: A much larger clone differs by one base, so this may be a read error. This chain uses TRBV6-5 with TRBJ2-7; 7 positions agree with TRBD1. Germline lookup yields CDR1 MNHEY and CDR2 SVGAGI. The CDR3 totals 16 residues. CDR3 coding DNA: TGTGCCTGCAGTTACTTATCACCGGGACAGCCCTACGAGCAGTACTTC. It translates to CACSYLSPGQPYEQYF.

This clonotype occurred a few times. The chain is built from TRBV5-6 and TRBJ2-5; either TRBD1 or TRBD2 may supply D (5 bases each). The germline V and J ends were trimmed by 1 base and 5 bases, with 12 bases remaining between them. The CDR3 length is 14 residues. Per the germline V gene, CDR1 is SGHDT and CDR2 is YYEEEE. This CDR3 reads CASSLSGPGETQYF. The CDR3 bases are TGTGCCAGCAGCTTGTCGGGGCCGGGGGAGACCCAGTACTTC.

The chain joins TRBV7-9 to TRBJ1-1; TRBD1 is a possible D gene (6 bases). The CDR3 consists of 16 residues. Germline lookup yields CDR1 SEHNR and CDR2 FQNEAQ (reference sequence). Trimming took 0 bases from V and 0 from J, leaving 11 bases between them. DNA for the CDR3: TGTGCCAGCAGCTTAGCGGGGGGCGTTATGAACACTGAAGCTTTCTTT. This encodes CASSLAGGVMNTEAFF.

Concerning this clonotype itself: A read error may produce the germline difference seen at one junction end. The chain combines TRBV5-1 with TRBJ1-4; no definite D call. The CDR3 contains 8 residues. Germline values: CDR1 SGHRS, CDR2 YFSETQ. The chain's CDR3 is CASSLDEF. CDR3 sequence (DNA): TGCGCCAGCAGCTTGGATGAGTTT.

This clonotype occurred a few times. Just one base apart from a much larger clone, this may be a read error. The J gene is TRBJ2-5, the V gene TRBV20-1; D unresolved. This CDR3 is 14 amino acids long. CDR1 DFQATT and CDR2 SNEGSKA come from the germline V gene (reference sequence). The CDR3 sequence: CSARRRLDQATQYF. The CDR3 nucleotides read TGCAGTGCTCGCCGACGCCTCGACCAAGCGACCCAGTACTTC.

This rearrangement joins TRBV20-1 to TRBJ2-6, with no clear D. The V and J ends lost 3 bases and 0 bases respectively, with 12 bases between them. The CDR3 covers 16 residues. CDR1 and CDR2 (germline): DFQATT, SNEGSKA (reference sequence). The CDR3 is CSASGRAGSGANVLTF. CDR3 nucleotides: TGCAGTGCTAGTGGACGGGCCGGCTCTGGGGCCAACGTCCTGACTTTC.

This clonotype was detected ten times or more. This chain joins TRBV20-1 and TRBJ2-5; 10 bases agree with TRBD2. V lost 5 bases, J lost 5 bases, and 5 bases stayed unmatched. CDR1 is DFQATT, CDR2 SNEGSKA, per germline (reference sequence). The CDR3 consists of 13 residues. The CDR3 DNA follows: TGCAGTGCTGGAGCGGGAGGGCTCGAGACCCAGTACTTC. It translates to CSAGAGGLETQYF.

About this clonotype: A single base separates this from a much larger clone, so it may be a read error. CDR3 nucleotides: TGTGCCAGCAGCTTGTACGGGGAGCTGCTTTTT. The encoded protein is CASSLYGELLF. The chain is built from TRBV7-3 and TRBJ2-2; D is possibly TRBD2 (5 bases). The CDR3 loop spans 11 amino acids. Germline loops: CDR1 SGHTA, CDR2 FQGTGA.

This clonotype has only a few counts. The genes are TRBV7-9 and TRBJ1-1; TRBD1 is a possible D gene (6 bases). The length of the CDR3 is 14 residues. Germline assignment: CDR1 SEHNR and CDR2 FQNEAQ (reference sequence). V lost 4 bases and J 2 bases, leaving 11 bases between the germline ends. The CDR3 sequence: CASSSQGLNTEAFF. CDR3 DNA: TGTGCCAGCAGCTCACAGGGACTAAACACTGAAGCTTTCTTT.

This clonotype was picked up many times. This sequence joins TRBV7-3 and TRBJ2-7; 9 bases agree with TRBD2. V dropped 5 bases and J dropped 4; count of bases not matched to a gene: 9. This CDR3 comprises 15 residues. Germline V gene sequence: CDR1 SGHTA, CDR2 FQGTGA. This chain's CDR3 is CASSTLAGEGYEQYF. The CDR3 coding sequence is TGTGCCAGCAGCACGTTAGCGGGAGAGGGGTACGAGCAGTACTTC.